This entry concerns a single TCR beta chain. The antigen it binds to is not known. No base-level quality is on record; no much larger clone is a single base apart. These data are taken from a study of CD8 T cells in ankylosing spondylitis listed by TCRdb under 2017. Study-wide context: The study set out to find disease-linked TCR variants by profiling T cell receptor beta repertoires in ankylosing spondylitis patients and healthy donors. The whole study cohort included 108 healthy donors and 20 to 30 ankylosing spondylitis patients. Peripheral blood samples were taken, and synovial fluid was additionally collected from ankylosing spondylitis patients.

Study-level results and caveats: A TCR beta motif made up of several highly homologous amino acid variants appeared to be characteristic of blood from ankylosing spondylitis patients. The disease-linked clones had a CD8+ phenotype and were found at relatively low frequencies in peripheral blood. Some motif variants had previously been reported in the synovial fluid and blood of reactive arthritis patients, which suggests shared mechanisms of disease initiation. Significant enrichment of the disease-linked clones was reported in matched synovial fluid samples from ankylosing spondylitis patients.

For CDR1 and CDR2, the germline V gene lists MDHEN and SYDVKM. V loses 3 bases, J loses 2 bases, and the germline ends lie 14 bases apart. The CDR3, from cysteine to phenylalanine, totals 16 residues. Only the CDR3 region is kept as DNA, spanning 48 bases read in frame from base 1. Sequencing used an Illumina HiSeq 2500. TCR beta libraries were prepared by quantitative 5'-RACE with molecular barcodes. On the authors' methods: To identify disease-linked TCR variants, a new computational method was used, one built on a probabilistic model of VDJ rearrangement. The public reads were reanalyzed by TCRdb: fastp trimming at Q25, MiXCR alignment, in-frame beta chains only. Entries that share a CDR3 protein sequence are merged under the most common genes and DNA. The V and J calls were determined by TCRdb, not by the authors. Here the sample has around 390,000 distinct CDR3 sequences; about 22% occur a single time. Around 16% of the sample goes to the ten largest clones.

This sequence originates from a male donor with ankylosing spondylitis. Sequences were obtained from blood, either unsorted or a sorted T cell fraction (not recorded which). Recombination linked TRBV28 to TRBJ2-1; the D gene is possibly TRBD2, with 6 bases matching. The sequenced DNA: TGTGCCAGCAGTTTCGGTGGTAGCGGAGCCTACAATGAGCAGTTCTTC. Its translation is CASSFGGSGAYNEQFF.